Presented here are 10 T cell receptor beta chains from one specimen sequenced in a study of preoperative IRX-2 immunotherapy in early breast cancer. Treatment reported: preoperative locoregional IRX-2 cytokine immunotherapy. This table comes from immunoSEQ multiplex PCR, and its TCRdb copy is limited to in-frame clones, with some not included. The sample carries roughly 43,000 clones, roughly 95% recorded once. The sample here was tumor tissue, taken after IRX-2 immunotherapy. The receptor source for this set is a human donor with breast cancer.

The J gene is TRBJ2-5, the V gene TRBV2, with a possible D match to TRBD2 (7 bases). The V gene lost 8 bases and the J gene lost 4 bases, with 17 bases spanning the gap. Germline V gene lookup returns CDR1 SNHLY and CDR2 FYNNEI. The CDR3 is 14 residues long. CDR3 sequence reads: CASWWGGLGETQYF. The CDR3 DNA sequence: TGTGCCAGCTGGTGGGGGGGGCTTGGAGAGACCCAGTACTTC.

The rearrangement joins TRBV11-1 to TRBJ2-5, with D perhaps matching TRBD2 (5 bases). Trimming stripped 1 base from V and 4 bases from J, with 10 bases between. This CDR3 spans 14 amino acids. Germline V gene sequence: CDR1 SGHAT, CDR2 FQDESV (reference sequence). The CDR3 nucleotides read TGTGCCAGCAGCTTAGATGGCGGGTCAGAGACCCAGTACTTC. Its translation is CASSLDGGSETQYF.

The CDR3 reads CASSSLTGGVGLAKNIQYF. The CDR3 nucleotides read TGCGCCAGCAGCTCGTTGACAGGGGGAGTTGGCCTAGCCAAAAACATTCAGTACTTC. The chain couples TRBV5-1 to TRBJ2-4; 9 bases are shared with TRBD1. From germline, CDR1 is SGHRS and CDR2 YFSETQ. The V gene end was trimmed by 3 bases and the J gene end by 0 bases; junction bases not matched to a gene: 13. The CDR3 spans 19 residues.

This clone has a handful of counts. The V gene is TRBV5-1, the J gene TRBJ2-1, with 10 positions matching TRBD2. The germline V gene has CDR1 SGHRS and CDR2 YFSETQ. The V segment lost 0 bases and the J segment 3 bases; nucleotides outside the gene matches: 3. This CDR3 contains 16 residues. Written as DNA, the CDR3 is TGCGCCAGCAGCTTGGGGACTAGCGGAATCTACAATGAGCAGTTCTTC. Its protein is CASSLGTSGIYNEQFF.

As DNA, the CDR3 is TGTGCCACCAGCAGGGAGATGGTCAGGGTCGGTCAGCCCCAGCATTTT. It codes for CATSREMVRVGQPQHF. This chain connects TRBV15 to TRBJ1-5; the D gene is possibly TRBD1 (5 bases). Trimming left V 3 bases short and J 6 bases short, with 18 bases between. Looked up from germline, CDR1 is LNHNV and CDR2 is YYDKDF (reference sequence). This CDR3 has 16 amino acids.

The gene calls are TRBV7-9 and TRBJ1-2; D call uncertain. The length of the CDR3 is 16 residues. Germline CDR1 reads SEHNR; CDR2 reads FQNEAQ (reference sequence). Trimming removed 4 bases at V and 6 bases at J, with 21 bases between. The CDR3 sequence: CASSSRSVQDRDGYTF. The CDR3 coding sequence is TGTGCCAGCAGCTCCCGCTCAGTGCAGGATCGAGATGGCTACACCTTC.

This clone has a handful of counts. The V gene is TRBV2, the J gene TRBJ1-1, with D tentatively TRBD1 (5 bases). The CDR3 sequence is 15 residues long. V was trimmed by 5 bases and J by 6 bases, leaving 19 bases between them. Germline CDR1 and CDR2: SNHLY and FYNNEI. CDR3 sequence reads: CASSFQPTGHPEAFF. The CDR3 DNA reads TGTGCCAGCAGTTTCCAACCCACGGGGCATCCTGAAGCTTTCTTT.

This clone was seen only once. Since no conserved phenylalanine or tryptophan closes the CDR3, a read error is the likely cause. The chain couples TRBV5-1 to TRBJ1-1, with 9 positions matching TRBD1. CDR3 length equals 15 residues. The V gene's germline CDR1 is SGHRS and CDR2 YFSETQ. V lost 2 bases to trimming and J lost 9 bases; unmatched junction nucleotides: 11. The CDR3: CASSLESPGQGKAFL. CDR3 DNA: TGCGCCAGCAGCTTAGAAAGTCCGGGACAGGGAAAAGCTTTCCTT.

Here the CDR3 DNA reads TGCGCCAGCAGCCAAGCGTCGACAGAAAATTCACCCCTCCACTTT. Its protein is CASSQASTENSPLHF. V is TRBV4-3 and J is TRBJ1-6; D may be TRBD1 (5 bases). This CDR3 contains 15 residues. Deletions cut 1 base from V and 7 bases from J, with 11 bases between. The V gene's germline CDR1 is LGHNA and CDR2 YSLEER.

By frequency in the sample, this clone is medium-sized. The chain links TRBV2 to TRBJ1-5, with TRBD1 identical over 12 bases. The CDR3 has 15 residues. CDR1 SNHLY and CDR2 FYNNEI come from the germline V gene. V was clipped by 6 bases and J by 6 bases; unmatched bases: 6. CDR3 loop: CASRPGQGASQPQHF. In nucleotides, the CDR3 is TGTGCCAGCAGACCGGGACAGGGGGCATCTCAGCCCCAGCATTTT.